Sequencing of this TCR beta chain was carried out in a study of early T cells in non-severe SARS-CoV-2 infection (dated by TCRdb to the early 2020s). With respect to the entire study: TCR sequencing used bulk RNA from unsorted whole blood, so alpha and beta chains could not be paired.

This was a case-control study nested in a cohort of healthcare workers in London, UK, who had nasopharyngeal swab PCR tests and blood samples taken every week. Healthcare workers were recruited between 23 and 31 March 2020, during the week of the UK lockdown, and were followed weekly for up to roughly 15 weeks. Study-level results and caveats: VDJdb matching was skewed toward anti-spike CD8 responses and likely underestimated virus-specific expansions, missing private and CD4 specificities.

Reading from cysteine to phenylalanine, the CDR3 counts 17 amino acids. Only the CDR3 DNA is retained, 51 bases long and in frame from the first base. Based on the germline V gene (reference sequence), the CDR1 and CDR2 sequences are PRHDT and FYEKMQ. V sheds 0 bases and J sheds 0 bases, leaving 12 bases between their ends. Concerning this clonotype itself: Its antigen has not been determined. The sample holds no much larger clone one base away, and base qualities are not on file.

The receptor library was made with 5' RACE. The instrument was a NextSeq 500. Unique molecular identifiers were attached to individual cDNA molecules in the TCR library protocol so that sequencing error and PCR bias could be corrected. Both TCR alpha and beta chains were sequenced, and tight co-correlation was observed between alpha and beta sequence abundances in each sample. The authors' analysis ran thus. Decombinator V4 was used to annotate the V gene, J gene and CDR3 of the TCR sequences. TCRs were defined as expanded if a significant change between any two time points was detected under a Poisson model with p below 0.0001. Abundances of TCRs were expressed as counts per million after normalisation to the total number of TCRs sequenced in each sample. MAIT TCRs were defined by TRAV1-2 paired with TRAJ12, TRAJ20 or TRAJ33, and iNKT TCRs by TRAV10 paired with TRAJ18. VDJdb, accessed 1 November 2021, was searched for CMV, EBV and SARS-CoV-2 annotated TCRs, with TCRs annotated for multiple antigens excluded. Starting from the raw public reads, TCRdb applied fastp trimming at Q25, assembled clones with MiXCR and retained in-frame beta chains. Each CDR3 protein gets just one entry, which takes the most common genes and DNA from the rows behind it. These V and J calls are TCRdb output, not the study's own analysis. The sample table shows tens of thousands of distinct CDR3 sequences, and 8.5% to 10% are seen once. In total, the top ten clones hold around 3.6% of the sample.

This TCR was sampled from an adult who was a healthcare worker with PCR-confirmed SARS-CoV-2 infection or an uninfected control (not recorded which). Rearrangement joined TRBV13 to TRBJ1-3, with no reliable assignment of the D segment. The material sequenced was whole blood, taken at baseline. The CDR3 sequence is CASSLGHGGRSGNTIYF. The nucleotides read TGTGCCAGCAGCTTAGGTCACGGTGGGCGCTCTGGAAACACCATATATTTT.